A single sample gave rise to the 13 T cell receptor beta chains below, sequenced in a study of T cell responses to AZD1222 COVID-19 vaccine. The data were produced by immunoSEQ multiplex PCR, yet TCRdb's version contains in-frame clones alone and is incomplete. The profile shows 130,000 to 150,000 clones, roughly 91% of them singletons. The specimen comprised peripheral blood, sampled on day 0 of AZD1222 vaccination. The receptors were gathered from an adult in good health.

This clone was seen only once. V is TRBV5-1 and J is TRBJ2-5; TRBD1 agrees at 7 bases. CDR1 is SGHRS and CDR2 is YFSETQ in the germline V gene. V lost 4 bases and J lost 4; bases outside the gene matches: 7. The CDR3 has 14 residues. CDR3 residues: CASSTGQDGETQYF. CDR3 bases: TGCGCCAGCAGCACCGGACAGGACGGAGAGACCCAGTACTTC.

This chain uses TRBV11-1 with TRBJ1-2; no definite D call. The CDR3 is 14 residues long. Germline lookup yields CDR1 SGHAT and CDR2 FQDESV (reference sequence). The V end was cut by 2 bases, the J end by 1 base, with 8 bases between. DNA for the CDR3: TGTGCCAGCAGCTTACGCGGGTATAACTATGGCTACACCTTC. It codes for CASSLRGYNYGYTF.

CDR3 in amino acids: CATSDSTGGGYEQYF. The CDR3 region has the DNA TGTGCCACCAGTGATTCGACAGGGGGAGGCTACGAGCAGTACTTC. The chain is built from TRBV24-1 and TRBJ2-7; 9 positions agree with TRBD1. CDR1 and CDR2 (germline): KGHDR, SFDVKD. The length of the CDR3 is 15 residues. With V trimmed by 2 bases and J by 3 bases, 4 bases remained unmatched.

The chain has TRBV19 and TRBJ1-3; 7 positions agree with TRBD1. With V trimmed by 4 bases and J by 6 bases, 6 bases remained unmatched. The CDR3 runs 14 residues. The germline V gene encodes CDR1 LNHDA and CDR2 SQIVND (reference sequence). CDR3 region: CASSNQQGINTIYF. CDR3 bases: TGTGCCAGTAGTAATCAACAGGGGATAAACACCATATATTTT.

CDR3 protein: CASSRTLTNEKLFF. The CDR3 DNA sequence: TGTGCCAGCAGTAGGACTTTAACAAATGAAAAACTGTTTTTT. V and J are TRBV6-5 and TRBJ1-4; D unresolved. V gave up 5 bases and J gave up 5 bases, with 12 bases separating them. The CDR3 has 14 amino acids. Germline lookup yields CDR1 MNHEY and CDR2 SVGAGI.

This clone was observed a handful of times. The V call is TRBV7-8, the J call TRBJ2-2, with TRBD1 identical over 7 bases. CDR1 is SGHVS and CDR2 is FQNEAQ in the germline V gene. CDR3 length equals 15 residues. V trimming: 5 bases; J trimming: 1 base; junction bases outside the gene matches: 4. The CDR3 sequence: CASSRGGRNTGELFF. In nucleotides, the CDR3 is TGTGCCAGCAGCCGAGGGGGCAGGAACACCGGGGAGCTGTTTTTT.

The chain employs TRBV19 and TRBJ2-6; 8 bases are shared with TRBD1. CDR3 length: 20 amino acids. CDR1 and CDR2 from the germline V gene are LNHDA and SQIVND (reference sequence). The trim removed 5 bases at V and 1 base at J, leaving 16 bases unmatched. CDR3 in amino acids: CASSVTAGGGLGSGANVLTF. The CDR3 DNA reads TGTGCCAGTAGTGTAACGGCAGGGGGCGGATTAGGTTCTGGGGCCAACGTCCTGACTTTC.

V usage is TRBV10-3 and J usage is TRBJ2-3; either TRBD1 or TRBD2 may fit D (5 bases each). This CDR3 contains 19 residues. Germline CDR1 and CDR2: ENHRY and SYGVKD. Trimming removed 0 bases at V and 2 bases at J, with 21 bases between. Written as DNA, the CDR3 is TGTGCCATCAGTGAGTCGGTGAATCCCGGGGCGCGAGACACAGATACGCAGTATTTT. Protein sequence: CAISESVNPGARDTDTQYF.

The genes are TRBV2 and TRBJ2-1; TRBD2 matches 7 bases. Germline CDR1 is SNHLY and CDR2 is FYNNEI. V shed 6 bases and J 0 bases; nucleotides not matched to a gene: 8. The CDR3 spans 16 residues. CDR3 sequence (DNA): TGTGCCAGCAGCCCCAGGCGGGGGACCTCCTACAATGAGCAGTTCTTC. Translated, it gives CASSPRRGTSYNEQFF.

The chain combines TRBV6-1 with TRBJ1-1; weak D call: TRBD1 (6 bases). With 3 bases removed from V and 4 bases from J, the gap between germline ends came to 15 bases. Germline assignment: CDR1 MNHNS and CDR2 SASEGT. CDR3 length: 15 amino acids. CDR3 DNA sequence: TGTGCCAGCAGTGAGGATACAGGGATCGGCACTGAAGCTTTCTTT. Translating gives CASSEDTGIGTEAFF.

The rearrangement links TRBV27 to TRBJ1-2; 8 positions match TRBD1. Per germline, CDR1 MNHEY and CDR2 SMNVEV (reference sequence). The junction had 5 bases not matched to a gene; V was cut back by 4 bases and J by 7 bases. The CDR3 is 13 residues long. The CDR3 sequence is CASSSGGAGGYTF. The CDR3, as DNA: TGTGCCAGCAGTTCAGGGGGCGCGGGTGGCTACACCTTC.

The V gene is TRBV3-1 (or the pseudogene TRBV3-2), the J gene TRBJ1-3; 7 bases are a match to TRBD1. Germline values: CDR1 LGHDT, CDR2 YNNKEL (reference sequence). V lost 4 bases and J lost 0; bases outside the gene matches: 6. This CDR3 has 16 residues. CDR3 sequence reads: CASSRGDSYSGNTIYF. The CDR3 DNA sequence: TGTGCCAGCAGCCGAGGGGACAGTTACTCTGGAAACACCATATATTTT.

The CDR3 is CASSLFTSFSGNTIYF. DNA for the CDR3: TGTGCCAGCAGCTTGTTTACGTCCTTCTCTGGAAACACCATATATTTT. This rearrangement joins TRBV5-8 to TRBJ1-3; no reliable D call. This CDR3 has 16 residues. V shed 1 base and J shed 0 bases, with 11 bases lying between them. Germline V gene data show CDR1 as SGHTS and CDR2 as YDEGEE.